The rows below give T cell receptor beta chains drawn from one sample of a study of cytomegalovirus exposure and HLA in healthy donors. Sequencing used immunoSEQ multiplex PCR; TCRdb keeps in-frame clones, though not all of them. The repertoire holds about 190,000 clones, roughly 76% seen once, with roughly 6% in the top ten. The sequenced sample consisted of PBMCs. All receptors derive from a man aged 35 to 55 in good health and CMV-seropositive. The CDR3 runs from the conserved cysteine through the conserved F or W. Each record gives: V gene, D gene, clone size, CDR3 length, J gene, CDR3 protein. D genes are given only for firm matches. Clone size is shown for a subset of rows, as once, few, many or a class of expanded clone.

TRBV6-5	TRBD1	.	11	TRBJ2-7	CASSRQGEQYF
TRBV2	.	.	11	TRBJ2-7	CASTEFGEQYF
TRBV28	.	.	15	TRBJ2-3	CASSVFTGTGDTQYF
TRBV5-1	TRBD1	.	17	TRBJ1-3	CASSFSPGQTSGNTIYF
TRBV5-4	TRBD1	.	15	TRBJ2-1	CASSPDRATGNEQFF
TRBV6-5	TRBD1	.	14	TRBJ2-7	CASRRTGGAYEQYF
TRBV4-1	TRBD1	.	14	TRBJ2-7	CASSPRDRGPEQYF
TRBV5-1	.	.	15	TRBJ1-1	CASSLVGQGLGEAFF
TRBV9	.	.	15	TRBJ1-2	CASSVADNDRYGYTF
TRBV19	TRBD1	.	15	TRBJ1-1	CASRTGTGRNTEAFF
TRBV10-2	TRBD1	few	12	TRBJ2-4	CASTTTGSPQYF
TRBV5-4	TRBD1	medium-sized	14	TRBJ1-2	CASSLTGGALGYTF
TRBV2	.	.	13	TRBJ1-2	CASSLEEVGGYTF
TRBV7-3	.	.	14	TRBJ2-3	CASSILGPPDTQYF
TRBV4-3	.	once	15	TRBJ2-3	CASTPSLRVADTQYF
TRBV4-3	TRBD2	.	21	TRBJ2-3	CASSQDRWTPNGTSGGDTQYF
TRBV19	TRBD1	.	15	TRBJ2-5	CASSPQGQVLETQYF
TRBV10-3	TRBD2	.	15	TRBJ2-1	CAIMTSDDPYNEQFF
TRBV7-2	TRBD2	.	14	TRBJ2-7	CASSPRGGAWEQYF
TRBV5-1	.	.	13	TRBJ2-1	CASSLGGHNEQFF
TRBV27	TRBD2	.	18	TRBJ2-2	CASSFLLAGGLDTGELFF
TRBV12-5	.	once	13	TRBJ1-1	CASGLVQGGEAFF
TRBV4-1	TRBD1	.	20	TRBJ2-3	CASSQDWGATGVPITDTQYF
TRBV27	.	.	13	TRBJ2-7	CASSATRFYEQYF
TRBV5-1	TRBD1	few	14	TRBJ1-2	CASSLQGISDGYTF
TRBV6-5	TRBD1	.	15	TRBJ2-7	CASSPSGQGLQRQYF
TRBV7-7	TRBD2	.	16	TRBJ2-5	CASSLGLAGEKETQYF
TRBV28	TRBD1	.	15	TRBJ1-2	CASSLRQGFVYGYTF
TRBV7-2	TRBD2	.	14	TRBJ2-7	CASRLAGGPYEQYF
TRBV7-2	.	.	13	TRBJ1-1	CASSLGGRRRAFF
TRBV27	.	.	15	TRBJ2-7	CASSQSTGIPGEQYF
TRBV7-2	TRBD1	once	16	TRBJ1-4	CASSTSPQGANEKLFF
TRBV9	TRBD1	.	16	TRBJ2-5	CASSVAPGGNQETQYF
TRBV27	TRBD2	.	16	TRBJ2-1	CASSFLGLGLLNEQFF
TRBV2	.	.	13	TRBJ2-7	CASRPRGTYEQYF